This T cell receptor beta chain stems from a study of cytomegalovirus exposure and HLA in healthy donors. General study points: A missense DCLRE1C variant was associated with V- and J-gene trimming of TCR beta chains in a later analysis, and an independent cohort replicated the association. A later analysis reportedly identified an Asian-associated ancestry cluster as carrying fewer N-insertions than the 666-donor mean. The availability of immune exposure information extended only to CMV serostatus.

The PCR ran on 60 Vbeta and 13 Jbeta primers. TCRdb's table, derived via immunoSEQ multiplex PCR, lists solely in-frame clones and lacks some. The sample gives tens of thousands of clones, 65% to 80% of which show up once; about 12% is in the top ten. On this clone: The antigen remains undetermined.

Trimming shortened V by 0 bases and J by 2 bases, and 8 bases separated the two germline ends. In germline, CDR1 is LGHNA, CDR2 YSLEER. The CDR3 consists of 16 residues. The source of this sequence is a male donor in good health and CMV-seropositive. The sequencing input was PBMCs. This rearrangement joins TRBV4-3 to TRBJ2-6; D might be TRBD1 (6 bases). For the CDR3, the DNA is TGCGCCAGCAGCCAAGATTCAGGGGCTGGGGCCAACGTCCTGACTTTC. Its translation is CASSQDSGAGANVLTF.